This TCR beta chain was observed in a study of blood T cells in healthy people across ages. Next came a second PCR, run for about 7 to 12 cycles, which used a sample-barcoded 5' primer along with a J-beta primer mix. TCRdb ran MiXCR on the 5' RACE reads and lists one entry per CDR3 protein. The sample holds 780,000 or so distinct CDR3 sequences; 45% to 70% are singletons and the top ten take roughly 25%. Germline CDR1 and CDR2: SGHTA and FQGNSA. Trimming removed 1 base from V and 2 bases from J; junction bases left unmatched: 4. The CDR3 spans 16 residues. Every donor contributed around 10 milliliters of peripheral blood by blood draw.

The sequencing input was blood. The rearrangement joins TRBV7-2 to TRBJ1-4; the match to TRBD1 covers 7 bases. The clonotype comes from a middle-aged man in good health. In DNA form, the CDR3 reads TGTGCCAGCAGCTTAGTCCCGGACAGGACTAATGAAAAACTGTTTTTT. It encodes CASSLVPDRTNEKLFF.